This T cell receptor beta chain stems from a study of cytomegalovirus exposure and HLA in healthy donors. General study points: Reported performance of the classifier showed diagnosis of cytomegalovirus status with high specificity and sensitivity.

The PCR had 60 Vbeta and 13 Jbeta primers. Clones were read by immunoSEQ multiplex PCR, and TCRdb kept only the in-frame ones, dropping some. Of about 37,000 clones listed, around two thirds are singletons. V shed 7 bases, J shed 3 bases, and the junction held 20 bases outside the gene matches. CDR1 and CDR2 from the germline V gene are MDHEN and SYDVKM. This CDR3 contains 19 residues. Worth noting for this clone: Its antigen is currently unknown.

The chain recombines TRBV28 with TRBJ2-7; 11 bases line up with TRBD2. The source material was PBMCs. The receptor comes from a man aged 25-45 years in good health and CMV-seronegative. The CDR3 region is CASNPLPFLAGGSNYEQYF. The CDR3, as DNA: TGTGCCAGCAATCCCCTCCCATTCCTAGCGGGAGGTTCGAACTACGAGCAGTACTTC. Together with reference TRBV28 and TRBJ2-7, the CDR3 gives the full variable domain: DVKVTQSSRYLVKRTGEKVFLECVQDMDHENMFWYRQDPGLGLRLIYFSYDVKMKEKGDIPEGYSVSREKKERFSLILESASTNQTSMYLCASNPLPFLAGGSNYEQYFGPGTRLTVT.